The 14 T cell receptor beta chains below come from one sample, sequenced in a study of blood T cells in healthy people across ages. With a J-beta primer mix and a sample-barcoded 5' primer, a second PCR ran about 7 to 11 cycles. From the 5' RACE reads, TCRdb called clonotypes with MiXCR, one entry per CDR3 protein. The table records about 1,500,000 distinct CDR3 sequences, around 42% of them present only once. Sequencing used blood. These receptor sequences come from a woman aged 18-29 years in good health.

The chain employs TRBV7-6 and TRBJ2-1; 10 bases agree with TRBD1. This CDR3 comprises 15 residues. V gave up 2 bases and J gave up 6 bases; unmatched junction bases: 4. Germline CDR1 and CDR2: SGHVS and FNYEAQ. CDR3 loop: CASSLQGQGFNEQFF. The CDR3 DNA follows: TGTGCCAGCAGCTTACAGGGACAGGGGTTCAATGAGCAGTTCTTC.

The chain combines TRBV9 with TRBJ2-5; 10 positions agree with TRBD2. Germline-derived CDR1 and CDR2 are SGDLS and YYNGEE. The CDR3 sequence is 15 residues long. The ends lost 7 bases at V and 5 bases at J; junction bases unmatched: 11. The CDR3 DNA sequence: TGTGCCAGCGGACTAGCGGCCTATTCGGGGGAGACCCAGTACTTC. It specifies CASGLAAYSGETQYF. The full variable domain, with the rest looked up from reference TRBV9 and TRBJ2-5, is DSGVTQTPKHLITATGQRVTLRCSPRSGDLSVYWYQQSLDQGLQFLIQYYNGEERAKGNILERFSAQQFPDLHSELNLSSLELGDSALYFCASGLAAYSGETQYFGPGTRLLVL.

This clonotype has at least ten counts. This chain joins TRBV6-2 or TRBV6-3 and TRBJ2-7; TRBD1 might be the D (5 bases). CDR1 and CDR2 from the germline V gene are MNHEY and SVGEGT. This CDR3 has 12 amino acids. The germline V and J ends were trimmed by 6 bases and 4 bases, with 10 bases remaining between them. CDR3 sequence: CASRTDLYEQYF. The CDR3 nucleotides read TGTGCCAGCAGGACAGATTTATACGAGCAGTACTTC.

The sample holds a few counts of this clonotype. The rearrangement links TRBV2 to TRBJ1-4; possibly TRBD1 for D (5 bases). CDR3 length equals 14 residues. Trimming took 5 bases from V and 8 from J, leaving 15 bases between them. Germline values: CDR1 SNHLY, CDR2 FYNNEI. CDR3 sequence (DNA): TGTGCCAGCAGTCCCACGGGGCAAGGCGAAAAACTGTTTTTT. Translating it yields CASSPTGQGEKLFF.

This rearrangement joins TRBV4-1 to TRBJ1-1; D may be TRBD1 (5 bases). Trimming left V 0 bases short and J 2 bases short, with 10 bases between. CDR1 and CDR2 (germline): MGHRA, YSYEKL. This CDR3 region has 15 residues. The CDR3 bases are TGCGCCAGCAGCCAAGATCCACAGGTCAACACTGAAGCTTTCTTT. This codes for CASSQDPQVNTEAFF.

The chain has TRBV10-3 and TRBJ2-3, with D hard to call. The germline CDR1 and CDR2 sequences are ENHRY and SYGVKD. The ends were cut back, 5 bases at V and 5 bases at J, with 8 bases in the middle. The CDR3 length is 12 residues. This chain's CDR3 is CAISFGGDTQYF. In DNA, the CDR3 is TGTGCCATCAGTTTCGGTGGAGATACGCAGTATTTT.

The rearrangement joins TRBV5-1 to TRBJ2-5; D remains unclear. The CDR3 consists of 17 residues. CDR1 SGHRS and CDR2 YFSETQ come from the germline V gene. Trimming cost V 0 bases and J 11 bases, with 26 bases left between them. CDR3 residues: CASSLEGWDPAHNEQYF. As DNA, the CDR3 is TGCGCCAGCAGCTTGGAGGGCTGGGATCCGGCCCACAATGAGCAGTACTTC.

The gene calls are TRBV3-1 and TRBJ2-3; the match to TRBD2 covers 10 bases. V dropped 1 base and J dropped 4; count of bases not matched to a gene: 14. Germline assignment: CDR1 LGHDT and CDR2 YNNKEL (reference sequence). CDR3 length: 19 residues. The CDR3 DNA follows: TGTGCCAGCAGCCAAGGGACGGTTCTAGCGGGAGTGATGGCAGATACGCAGTATTTT. It codes for CASSQGTVLAGVMADTQYF.

There are a few counts of this clonotype. The chain couples TRBV9 to TRBJ2-7; 9 nucleotides align to TRBD2. Trimming at V came to 3 bases and at J to 2 bases, leaving 3 bases not matched to a gene. CDR3 length equals 14 residues. CDR1 and CDR2 from the germline V gene are SGDLS and YYNGEE. The CDR3 spells CASSATSGTYEQYF. CDR3 coding DNA: TGTGCCAGCAGCGCGACTAGCGGAACCTACGAGCAGTACTTC.

This clonotype was seen a handful of times. The chain is built from TRBV27 and TRBJ2-4; either TRBD1 or TRBD2 may fit D (5 bases each). V was shortened by 4 bases and J by 3 bases, with 19 bases between the two germline ends. The CDR3 extends over 17 amino acids. Germline CDR1 reads MNHEY; CDR2 reads SMNVEV (reference sequence). The chain's CDR3 is CASSSSPGTTYKNIQYF. The CDR3 region has the DNA TGTGCCAGCAGTTCCTCCCCCGGGACGACCTACAAAAACATTCAGTACTTC.

The chain has TRBV18 and TRBJ2-6; 10 bases are a match to TRBD1. This CDR3 comprises 18 residues. Germline assignment: CDR1 KGHSH and CDR2 LQKENI. After removal of 3 bases from V and 2 bases from J, the junction contained 7 bases not matched to a gene. This CDR3 is CASSPGGQGLAGANVLTF. The CDR3 DNA follows: TGTGCCAGCTCACCGGGGGGACAGGGGCTCGCTGGGGCCAACGTCCTGACTTTC.

The CDR3 loop reads CASSLRAQGDYGYTF. DNA of the CDR3: TGTGCCAGCAGTTTAAGGGCCCAGGGGGACTATGGCTACACCTTC. The V gene is TRBV27, the J gene TRBJ1-2, with TRBD1 identical over 7 bases. CDR3 size: 15 residues. The germline V gene encodes CDR1 MNHEY and CDR2 SMNVEV (reference sequence). V gave up 2 bases and J gave up 3 bases; unmatched junction bases: 6.

This clonotype has just a few counts. The CDR3 loop reads CSVEMGTGGSEQFF. CDR3 nucleotides: TGCAGCGTTGAAATGGGGACGGGAGGGAGTGAGCAGTTCTTC. The J gene is TRBJ2-1, the V gene TRBV29-1, with TRBD2 matching 8 bases. This CDR3 region has 14 residues. Germline V gives CDR1 SQVTM, CDR2 ANQGSEA. Trimming at V came to 2 bases and at J to 9 bases, leaving 9 bases not matched to a gene.

The gene calls are TRBV20-1 and TRBJ2-5; 10 bases fit TRBD2. This CDR3 is 14 amino acids long. The V segment lost 0 bases and the J segment 4 bases; nucleotides outside the gene matches: 2. Germline CDR1 is DFQATT and CDR2 is SNEGSKA (reference sequence). This CDR3 is CSAREGLATETQYF. CDR3 coding DNA: TGCAGTGCTAGAGAGGGACTAGCGACAGAGACCCAGTACTTC.